Below, 20 T cell receptor beta chains from the same sample are listed, as sequenced in a study of CD8+ T cells in alopecia areata. Once RNA had been extracted, it was reverse transcribed into cDNA to act as the sequencing template. Sequenced by immunoSEQ multiplex PCR; TCRdb stores in-frame clones only, minus some. The table includes about 100,000 clones, less than 90% detected once. Treatment here: oral pan-JAK inhibitor, 5-10 mg twice daily. The sample was CD8+ T cells sorted from blood, taken at week 24, from a patient treated with tofacitinib. The receptor set was obtained from a human donor with alopecia areata.

V usage is TRBV4-1 and J usage is TRBJ2-5; the D gene is possibly TRBD2 (5 bases). CDR1 is MGHRA, CDR2 YSYEKL, per germline. This CDR3 region has 13 residues. Trimming took off 1 base at V and 5 bases at J, with 8 bases between the two ends. The CDR3 reads CASSQVPGETQYF. CDR3 nucleotide sequence: TGCGCCAGCAGCCAAGTCCCGGGGGAGACCCAGTACTTC.

The rearrangement links TRBV7-8 to TRBJ2-5; 8 bases match TRBD1. Germline lookup yields CDR1 SGHVS and CDR2 FQNEAQ. The CDR3 is made up of 15 amino acids. J lost 5 bases, V lost 3 bases, and 8 bases had no gene match. The CDR3: CASSFRDRTGETQYF. The CDR3 DNA sequence: TGTGCCAGCAGCTTCCGGGACAGGACGGGTGAGACCCAGTACTTC.

This clone was observed a handful of times. V usage is TRBV27 and J usage is TRBJ2-3; D may be TRBD2 (5 bases). The CDR3 loop spans 13 amino acids. Germline CDR1 MNHEY, CDR2 SMNVEV (reference sequence). The CDR3 bases are TGTGTCTCAAAGTGGACTAGCACAGATACGCAGTATTTT. Protein sequence: CVSKWTSTDTQYF.

The CDR3 loop reads CASSPPHTGGGETQYF. The CDR3 DNA sequence: TGTGCCAGCAGCCCACCCCACACGGGGGGAGGGGAGACCCAGTACTTC. The rearrangement links TRBV9 to TRBJ2-5, with 7 bases that match TRBD2. Germline assignment: CDR1 SGDLS and CDR2 YYNGEE. The J segment lost 5 bases and the V segment lost 4 bases, leaving 14 bases of the junction unmatched. The CDR3 runs 16 residues.

The table lists this clone with a count of one. The rearrangement uses TRBV6-5 and TRBJ2-7; D uncertain. Trimming removed 6 bases at V and 2 bases at J, with 17 bases between. Germline V gives CDR1 MNHEY, CDR2 SVGAGI. The length of the CDR3 is 15 residues. The CDR3 DNA follows: TGTGCCAGCAGAATTCATTACAGATCACCCTACGAGCAGTACTTC. This codes for CASRIHYRSPYEQYF.

The chain is built from TRBV7-8 and TRBJ2-7; maybe TRBD2 (6 bases). Trimming pared 5 bases from V and 4 bases from J, leaving 12 bases between. The CDR3 loop spans 13 amino acids. Germline lookup yields CDR1 SGHVS and CDR2 FQNEAQ. CDR3 loop: CASSPAGTYEQYF. DNA of the CDR3: TGTGCCAGCAGCCCGGCGGGAACTTACGAGCAGTACTTC.

This chain joins TRBV4-1 and TRBJ1-5; D is uncertain. The CDR3 has 13 amino acids. The germline V gene encodes CDR1 MGHRA and CDR2 YSYEKL. V shed 1 base and J shed 5 bases, with 6 bases lying between them. The CDR3 nucleotides are TGCGCCAGCAGCCAAGCCACGGATCAGCCCCAGCATTTT. Its protein product is CASSQATDQPQHF.

DNA for the CDR3: TGTGCCAGCAGCTCACTAGCGGGGGCCACAGATACGCAGTATTTT. Protein product: CASSSLAGATDTQYF. This rearrangement joins TRBV7-9 to TRBJ2-3; 11 bases map to TRBD2. Germline CDR1 is SEHNR and CDR2 is FQNEAQ (reference sequence). The length of the CDR3 is 15 residues. The junction had 2 bases not matched to a gene; V was cut back by 4 bases and J by 2 bases.

This clone showed up just once. J is TRBJ1-5 and V is TRBV7-2; D remains unclear. In germline, CDR1 is SGHTA, CDR2 FQGNSA. V was clipped by 1 base and J by 0 bases, with 7 bases between them. The CDR3 consists of 15 residues. The CDR3 region has the DNA TGTGCCAGCAGCTTAGGGCTCTATAGCAATCAGCCCCAGCATTTT. This translates into CASSLGLYSNQPQHF.

This chain joins TRBV29-1 and TRBJ2-3; 9 bases are a match to TRBD2. The CDR3 covers 16 residues. Germline CDR1 is SQVTM and CDR2 is ANQGSEA. J gave up 4 bases and V 0 bases, and 8 bases lay outside the gene matches. CDR3 nucleotide sequence: TGCAGCGTTGAAGATTGGGGCGGGGGGGCCGCAGATACGCAGTATTTT. Protein sequence: CSVEDWGGGAADTQYF.

The chain uses TRBV19 and TRBJ2-7, with 9 bases matching TRBD1. In germline, CDR1 is LNHDA, CDR2 SQIVND (reference sequence). This CDR3 contains 14 residues. The trim removed 5 bases at V and 0 bases at J, leaving 2 bases unmatched. CDR3 protein: CASSAQGASYEQYF. CDR3 bases: TGTGCCAGTAGTGCACAGGGGGCCTCCTACGAGCAGTACTTC.

V and J are TRBV5-1 and TRBJ2-2; 12 bases agree with TRBD1. The CDR3 is made up of 16 amino acids. V shed 3 bases and J 4 bases; nucleotides not matched to a gene: 4. CDR1 and CDR2 (germline): SGHRS, YFSETQ. The CDR3, as DNA: TGCGCCAGCAGCTCCGGGACAGGGGGCGTCACCGGGGAGCTGTTTTTT. Protein product: CASSSGTGGVTGELFF.

This chain links TRBV4-2 with TRBJ1-2; no firm D call. Per the germline V gene, CDR1 is LGHNA and CDR2 is YNFKEQ. The CDR3 has 14 residues. V was shortened by 1 base and J by 10 bases, with 16 bases between the two germline ends. CDR3 DNA sequence: TGTGCCAGCAGCCAAGTTCGGGGAAAGCTCCCCTACACCTTC. Translated: CASSQVRGKLPYTF.

J is TRBJ2-6 and V is TRBV9; 7 positions match TRBD1. The germline gives CDR1 SGDLS, CDR2 YYNGEE. Germline trimming cut 4 bases from V and 4 bases from J; bases unmatched to any gene: 20. The CDR3 has 20 residues. CDR3 sequence (DNA): TGTGCCAGCAGCTCCCCCGGAGGACAGGCCCTATCTCGGGGGGCCAACGTCCTGACTTTC. Translating it yields CASSSPGGQALSRGANVLTF.

The chain uses TRBV29-1 and TRBJ1-2; 9 bases agree with TRBD1. The J segment lost 4 bases and the V segment lost 0 bases, leaving 6 bases of the junction unmatched. Germline V lookup: CDR1 SQVTM, CDR2 ANQGSEA. CDR3 length: 15 amino acids. The CDR3 spells CSVEDGGQGTYGYTF. CDR3 in DNA: TGCAGCGTTGAAGATGGAGGACAGGGGACCTATGGCTACACCTTC.

This clone was recorded once. CDR3 DNA sequence: TGCGCCAGCAGCCAAGAAGGGCTAACAGGCAATGAGCAGTTCTTC. It specifies CASSQEGLTGNEQFF. The chain is built from TRBV4-1 and TRBJ2-1, with D possibly being TRBD1 (5 bases). CDR3 length equals 15 residues. V gave up 0 bases and J gave up 6 bases, with 12 bases separating them. Germline V gene lookup returns CDR1 MGHRA and CDR2 YSYEKL.

The chain carries TRBV6-5 and TRBJ2-7; TRBD2 agrees at 7 bases. After removal of 1 base from V and 6 bases from J, the junction contained 9 bases not matched to a gene. Germline assignment: CDR1 MNHEY and CDR2 SVGAGI. CDR3 length: 15 amino acids. The CDR3 coding sequence is TGTGCCAGCAGTTACTGGCGCGGGGGACGTTTCGAGCAGTACTTC. It yields the protein CASSYWRGGRFEQYF.

The J gene is TRBJ2-1, the V gene TRBV6-1; TRBD2 matches at 8 bases. The V gene's germline CDR1 is MNHNS and CDR2 SASEGT. This CDR3 region has 15 residues. The trim removed 3 bases at V and 4 bases at J, leaving 5 bases unmatched. CDR3: CASSDPAGGYNEQFF. In DNA form, the CDR3 reads TGTGCCAGCAGTGATCCTGCGGGGGGATACAATGAGCAGTTCTTC.

The rearrangement uses TRBV7-9 and TRBJ2-2; either TRBD1 or TRBD2 may fit D (5 bases each). V was pared by 10 bases and J by 0 bases, with 18 bases between. CDR3 length: 16 amino acids. From germline, CDR1 is SEHNR and CDR2 FQNEAQ (reference sequence). CDR3 sequence (DNA): TGTGCCACCCCCCCCTGGGGGTCGGCGAACACCGGGGAGCTGTTTTTT. It codes for CATPPWGSANTGELFF.

This clone turned up a few times. V and J are TRBV5-6 and TRBJ2-5; D may match TRBD1 or TRBD2 (6 bases each). V lost 0 bases and J lost 5, with 11 bases in between. Germline V gene sequence: CDR1 SGHDT, CDR2 YYEEEE. This CDR3 region has 14 residues. CDR3 residues: CASSLGRRGETQYF. The CDR3 DNA is TGTGCCAGCAGCTTGGGTCGGAGGGGGGAGACCCAGTACTTC.